The entry below describes one T cell receptor beta chain. Antigen unknown. The data were produced by immunoSEQ multiplex PCR, yet TCRdb's version contains in-frame clones alone and is incomplete. This sample has 50,000 to 65,000 clones; roughly 80% occur once, and the top ten carry under 3%. Per germline, CDR1 KGHDR and CDR2 SFDVKD. The CDR3 extends over 14 amino acids. Trimming pared 9 bases from V and 6 bases from J, leaving 17 bases between. The data belong to a study of vaccination effects on CD4 cells after COVID-19. Pools of viral peptides were used by the ViraFEST assay to expand antigen-specific CD4+ T cells ahead of sequencing. Culturing for ten to eleven days preceded CD4+ T cell isolation.

The chain links TRBV24-1 to TRBJ2-1; TRBD2 is a possible D gene (5 bases). This receptor was taken from a human donor who received a COVID-19 vaccine. This material consisted of CD4+ T cells from PBMCs cultured with HCoV-229E spike peptides, taken before COVID-19 vaccination. For the CDR3, the DNA is TGTGCCACCGGAAGCCGAACGGGATCCAATGAGCAGTTCTTC. Translating gives CATGSRTGSNEQFF.